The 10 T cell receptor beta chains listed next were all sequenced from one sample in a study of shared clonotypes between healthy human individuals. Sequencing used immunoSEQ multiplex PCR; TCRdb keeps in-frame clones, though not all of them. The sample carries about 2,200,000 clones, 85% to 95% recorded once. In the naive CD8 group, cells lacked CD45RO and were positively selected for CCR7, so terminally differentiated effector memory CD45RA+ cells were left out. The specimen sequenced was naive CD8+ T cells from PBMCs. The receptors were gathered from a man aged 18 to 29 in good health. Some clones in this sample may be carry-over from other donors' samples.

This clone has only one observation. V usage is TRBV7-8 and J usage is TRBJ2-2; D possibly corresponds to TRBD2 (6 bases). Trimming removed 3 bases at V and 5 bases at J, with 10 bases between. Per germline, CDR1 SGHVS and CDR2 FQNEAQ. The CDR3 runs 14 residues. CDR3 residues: CASSLIGGTGELFF. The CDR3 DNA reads TGTGCCAGCAGCTTGATCGGGGGAACCGGGGAGCTGTTTTTT.

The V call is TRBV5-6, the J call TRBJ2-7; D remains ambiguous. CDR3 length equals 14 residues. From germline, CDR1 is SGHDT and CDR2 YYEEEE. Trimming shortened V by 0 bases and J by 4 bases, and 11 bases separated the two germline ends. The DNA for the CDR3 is TGTGCCAGCAGCTTGGAAGGTCAGTTTTACGAGCAGTACTTC. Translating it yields CASSLEGQFYEQYF. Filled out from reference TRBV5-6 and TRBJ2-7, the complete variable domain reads DAGVTQSPTHLIKTRGQQVTLRCSPKSGHDTVSWYQQALGQGPQFIFQYYEEEERQRGNFPDRFSGHQFPNYSSELNVNALLLGDSALYLCASSLEGQFYEQYFGPGTRLTVT.

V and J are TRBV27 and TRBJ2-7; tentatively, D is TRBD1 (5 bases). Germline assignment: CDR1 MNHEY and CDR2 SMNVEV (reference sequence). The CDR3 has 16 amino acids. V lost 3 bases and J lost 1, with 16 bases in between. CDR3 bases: TGTGCCAGCAGTTTCACCCCCAGGGATCCATCCTACGAGCAGTACTTC. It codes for CASSFTPRDPSYEQYF.

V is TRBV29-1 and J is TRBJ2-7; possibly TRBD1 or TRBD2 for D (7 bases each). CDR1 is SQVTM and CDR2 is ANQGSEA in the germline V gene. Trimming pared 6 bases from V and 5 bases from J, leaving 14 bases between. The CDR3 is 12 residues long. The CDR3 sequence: CSVGGGEDEQYF. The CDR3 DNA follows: TGCAGCGTGGGAGGGGGCGAGGACGAGCAGTACTTC.

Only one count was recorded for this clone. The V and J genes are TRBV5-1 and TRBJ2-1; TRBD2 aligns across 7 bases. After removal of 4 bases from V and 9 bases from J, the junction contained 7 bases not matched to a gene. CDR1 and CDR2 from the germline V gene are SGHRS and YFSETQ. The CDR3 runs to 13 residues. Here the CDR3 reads CASSDGRVTEQFF. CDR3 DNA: TGCGCCAGCAGCGATGGGAGGGTAACTGAGCAGTTCTTC. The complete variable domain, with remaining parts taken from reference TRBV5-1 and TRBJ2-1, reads KAGVTQTPRYLIKTRGQQVTLSCSPISGHRSVSWYQQTPGQGLQFLFEYFSETQRNKGNFPGRFSGRQFSNSRSEMNVSTLELGDSALYLCASSDGRVTEQFFGPGTRLTVL.

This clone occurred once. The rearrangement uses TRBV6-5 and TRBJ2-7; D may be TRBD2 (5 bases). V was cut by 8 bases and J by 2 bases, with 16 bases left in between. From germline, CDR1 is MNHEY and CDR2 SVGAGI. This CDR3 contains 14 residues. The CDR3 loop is CASGYTRTAYEQYF. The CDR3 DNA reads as TGTGCCAGCGGATACACTAGAACGGCCTACGAGCAGTACTTC.

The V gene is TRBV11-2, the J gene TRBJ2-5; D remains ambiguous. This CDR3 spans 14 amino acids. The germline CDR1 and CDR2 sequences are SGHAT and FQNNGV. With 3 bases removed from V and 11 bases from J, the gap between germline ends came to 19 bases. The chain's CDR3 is CASSFDPRTARQYF. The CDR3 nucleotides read TGTGCCAGCAGCTTCGACCCTCGGACGGCCCGGCAGTACTTC.

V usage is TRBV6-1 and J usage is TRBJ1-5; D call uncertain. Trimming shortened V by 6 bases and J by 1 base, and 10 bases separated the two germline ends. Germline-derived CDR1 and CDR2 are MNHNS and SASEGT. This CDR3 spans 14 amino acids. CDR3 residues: CASSETQSNQPQHF. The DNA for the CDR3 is TGTGCCAGCAGCGAGACGCAGAGCAATCAGCCCCAGCATTTT.

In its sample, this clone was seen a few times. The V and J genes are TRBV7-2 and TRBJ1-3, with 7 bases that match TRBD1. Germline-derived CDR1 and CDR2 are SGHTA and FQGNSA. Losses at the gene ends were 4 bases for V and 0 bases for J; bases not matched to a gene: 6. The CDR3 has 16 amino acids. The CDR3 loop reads CASSSRQGPSGNTIYF. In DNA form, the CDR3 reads TGTGCCAGCAGCTCCCGACAGGGACCCTCTGGAAACACCATATATTTT. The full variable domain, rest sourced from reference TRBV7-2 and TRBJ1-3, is GAGVSQSPSNKVTEKGKDVELRCDPISGHTALYWYRQSLGQGLEFLIYFQGNSAPDKSGLPSDRFSAERTGGSVSTLTIQRTQQEDSAVYLCASSSRQGPSGNTIYFGEGSWLTVV.

DNA for the CDR3: TGTGCCAGCAGTGAAGTGTACTCTGGAAACACCATATATTTT. Its protein product is CASSEVYSGNTIYF. The V and J genes are TRBV25-1 and TRBJ1-3; D not certain. V was pared by 2 bases and J by 0 bases, with 5 bases between. CDR1 and CDR2 from the germline V gene are MGHDK and SYGVNS. CDR3 length equals 14 residues. Using reference TRBV25-1 and TRBJ1-3 for the parts outside the CDR3, the full variable domain is EADIYQTPRYLVIGTGKKITLECSQTMGHDKMYWYQQDPGMELHLIHYSYGVNSTEKGDLSSESTVSRIRTEHFPLTLESARPSHTSQYLCASSEVYSGNTIYFGEGSWLTVV.